One sample yielded the 8 T cell receptor beta chains listed below, sequenced in a study of shared clonotypes between healthy human individuals. Positive CCR7 selection of CD45RO-negative cells yielded the naive CD8 cells, and terminally differentiated effector memory CD45RA+ cells were excluded. TCRdb keeps only in-frame clones here, not all; method: immunoSEQ multiplex PCR. The sample lists 630,000 or so clones, nearly 98% occurring once. Sequencing was performed on naive CD8+ T cells sorted from blood. Receptors were obtained from a man younger than 40 in good health.

The V and J genes are TRBV29-1 and TRBJ2-5; D uncertain. The CDR3 extends over 12 amino acids. Germline V CDR1 and CDR2: SQVTM, ANQGSEA. V was pared by 8 bases and J by 2 bases, with 12 bases between. The CDR3 sequence: CSSLGNQETQYF. The CDR3 region has the DNA TGCAGCTCTTTAGGCAATCAAGAGACCCAGTACTTC.

Here the CDR3 reads CASSESGLGNQPQHF. Written as DNA, the CDR3 is TGTGCCAGCAGTGAGTCGGGATTGGGCAATCAGCCCCAGCATTTT. This chain links TRBV25-1 with TRBJ1-5, with D hard to call. The CDR3 runs to 15 residues. V was pared by 3 bases and J by 2 bases, with 11 bases between. Germline CDR1 MGHDK, CDR2 SYGVNS.

In this sample, this clone turned up once. The rearrangement links TRBV7-9 to TRBJ2-7; D remains ambiguous. Trimming removed 1 base at V and 2 bases at J, with 6 bases between. The CDR3 covers 13 residues. The germline V gene has CDR1 SEHNR and CDR2 FQNEAQ (reference sequence). CDR3 amino acids: CASSLVVAYEQYF. DNA of the CDR3: TGTGCCAGCAGCTTAGTGGTGGCCTACGAGCAGTACTTC. Full variable domain (rest looked up from reference TRBV7-9 and TRBJ2-7): DTGVSQNPRHKITKRGQNVTFRCDPISEHNRLYWYRQTLGQGPEFLTYFQNEAQLEKSRLLSDRFSAERPKGSFSTLEIQRTEQGDSAMYLCASSLVVAYEQYFGPGTRLTVT.

The V and J genes are TRBV4-1 and TRBJ2-7, with D perhaps matching TRBD2 (7 bases). This CDR3 is 17 amino acids long. V gave up 0 bases and J gave up 0 bases, with 15 bases separating them. CDR1 is MGHRA, CDR2 YSYEKL, per germline. The CDR3 region is CASSQDDWGGYSYEQYF. The CDR3 DNA is TGCGCCAGCAGCCAAGATGATTGGGGGGGCTACTCCTACGAGCAGTACTTC.

The chain is built from TRBV10-2 and TRBJ2-7; 11 bases agree with TRBD2. The CDR3 totals 14 residues. The V gene end was trimmed by 3 bases and the J gene end by 3 bases; junction bases not matched to a gene: 1. CDR1 WSHSY and CDR2 SAAADI come from the germline V gene. CDR3 DNA: TGCGCCAGCAGTGAACTAGCGGGAGTCTACGAGCAGTACTTC. Its translation: CASSELAGVYEQYF.

V and J are TRBV7-9 and TRBJ2-7, with 7 positions matching TRBD1. After removal of 3 bases from V and 4 bases from J, the junction contained 9 bases not matched to a gene. Germline lookup yields CDR1 SEHNR and CDR2 FQNEAQ (reference sequence). CDR3 length: 15 amino acids. For the CDR3, the DNA is TGTGCCAGCAGCTTCGTTAAGGGGGCGGTGTACGAGCAGTACTTC. It encodes CASSFVKGAVYEQYF.

The chain has TRBV14 and TRBJ2-7; the D gene is possibly TRBD2 (5 bases). Trimming pared 4 bases from V and 5 bases from J, leaving 15 bases between. Looked up from germline, CDR1 is SGHDN and CDR2 is FVKESK. This CDR3 region has 14 residues. DNA for the CDR3: TGTGCCAGCAGCCCCGGGGAAAGGAGTAACGAGCAGTACTTC. Protein sequence: CASSPGERSNEQYF. Full variable domain (outside the CDR3, taken from reference TRBV14 and TRBJ2-7): EAGVTQFPSHSVIEKGQTVTLRCDPISGHDNLYWYRRVMGKEIKFLLHFVKESKQDESGMPNNRFLAERTGGTYSTLKVQPAELEDSGVYFCASSPGERSNEQYFGPGTRLTVT.

This clone was detected once. This chain connects TRBV7-9 to TRBJ1-5, with TRBD1 matching 7 bases. The CDR3 runs to 15 residues. From germline, CDR1 is SEHNR and CDR2 FQNEAQ (reference sequence). After removal of 5 bases from V and 2 bases from J, the junction contained 6 bases not matched to a gene. CDR3 sequence reads: CASSATGQGNQPQHF. The CDR3, as DNA: TGTGCCAGCAGCGCGACAGGGCAGGGCAATCAGCCCCAGCATTTT. The complete variable domain, with remaining parts taken from reference TRBV7-9 and TRBJ1-5, reads DTGVSQNPRHKITKRGQNVTFRCDPISEHNRLYWYRQTLGQGPEFLTYFQNEAQLEKSRLLSDRFSAERPKGSFSTLEIQRTEQGDSAMYLCASSATGQGNQPQHFGDGTRLSIL.